These 18 T cell receptor beta chains were all obtained from the same sample, sequenced in a study of blood T cells in healthy people across ages. The second PCR ran roughly 6 to 11 cycles with a sample-barcoded 5' primer and J-beta primers. TCRdb ran MiXCR on the 5' RACE reads and lists one entry per CDR3 protein. Among fewer than 950,000 distinct CDR3 sequences, roughly 50% were seen once, and the ten largest hold 40% to 50%. Material: blood. The receptor set was obtained from a man older than 75 in good health.

The V and J genes are TRBV6-2 or TRBV6-3 and TRBJ2-3; 11 nucleotides line up with TRBD2. CDR3 length equals 16 residues. Germline V CDR1 and CDR2: MNHEY, SVGEGT. The ends lost 6 bases at V and 2 bases at J; junction bases unmatched: 7. As DNA, the CDR3 is TGTGCCAGCAGACCCCGACTAGCGGGACCCACAGATACGCAGTATTTT. This codes for CASRPRLAGPTDTQYF.

V and J are TRBV5-4 and TRBJ2-1, with a possible D match to TRBD2 (5 bases). This CDR3 comprises 14 residues. The V end was cut by 0 bases, the J end by 8 bases, with 12 bases between. Germline CDR1 and CDR2: SGHNT and YYREEE (reference sequence). The chain's CDR3 is CASSLGTHPHEQFF. For the CDR3, the DNA is TGTGCCAGCAGCTTGGGGACTCACCCCCATGAGCAGTTCTTC.

This clonotype was counted a single time. The V call is TRBV5-1, the J call TRBJ1-1; tentative D call: TRBD1 (5 bases). CDR1 SGHRS and CDR2 YFSETQ come from the germline V gene. The CDR3 extends over 14 amino acids. V lost 4 bases, J lost 1 base, and 11 bases lay in between. The chain's CDR3 is CASSREGTNTEAFF. CDR3 DNA: TGCGCCAGCAGCAGAGAGGGGACGAACACTGAAGCTTTCTTT. Full variable domain (remainder filled in from reference TRBV5-1 and TRBJ1-1): KAGVTQTPRYLIKTRGQQVTLSCSPISGHRSVSWYQQTPGQGLQFLFEYFSETQRNKGNFPGRFSGRQFSNSRSEMNVSTLELGDSALYLCASSREGTNTEAFFGQGTRLTVV.

This clonotype has ten or more counts. The CDR3 nucleotides are TGCAGTGCTGCTCGAGCGGGGGGGTTTGATACGCAGTATTTT. Translation: CSAARAGGFDTQYF. The genes are TRBV20-1 and TRBJ2-3; 10 bases are a match to TRBD2. CDR1 DFQATT and CDR2 SNEGSKA come from the germline V gene (reference sequence). Trimming took 5 bases from V and 6 from J; bases not matched to a gene: 8. The CDR3 has 14 amino acids.

This clonotype was recorded only once. The chain links TRBV6-5 to TRBJ2-7, with 10 bases fitting TRBD1. The trim removed 6 bases at V and 1 base at J, leaving 9 bases unmatched. Per germline, CDR1 MNHEY and CDR2 SVGAGI. The CDR3 spans 16 residues. The CDR3 spells CASRTGQGGSSYEQYF. The CDR3 DNA follows: TGTGCCAGCAGAACCGGACAGGGGGGGTCATCCTACGAGCAGTACTTC.

The genes are TRBV4-2 and TRBJ1-5, with D possibly being TRBD1 (5 bases). Germline V lookup: CDR1 LGHNA, CDR2 YNFKEQ. The CDR3 contains 14 residues. Trimming pared 4 bases from V and 5 bases from J, leaving 12 bases between. DNA for the CDR3: TGTGCCAGCAGCCTGGAGGGAGGGGATCAGCCCCAGCATTTT. Amino acids: CASSLEGGDQPQHF.

V usage is TRBV3-1 and J usage is TRBJ2-7; TRBD2 aligns across 10 bases. Looked up from germline, CDR1 is LGHDT and CDR2 is YNNKEL (reference sequence). The ends lost 5 bases at V and 7 bases at J; junction bases unmatched: 14. This CDR3 has 16 residues. CDR3 in amino acids: CASSTIRLAGVEEQYF. DNA for the CDR3: TGTGCCAGCAGCACTATACGGCTAGCGGGAGTTGAGGAGCAGTACTTC.

The sample holds one count of this clonotype. The chain links TRBV28 to TRBJ2-1; D possibly matches TRBD1 or TRBD2 (5 bases each). V lost 7 bases and J lost 10, with 14 bases in between. Germline-derived CDR1 and CDR2 are MDHEN and SYDVKM. This CDR3 has 12 residues. This CDR3 is CASTGVGVEQFF. DNA of the CDR3: TGTGCCAGCACCGGGGTGGGGGTGGAGCAGTTCTTC.

The chain has TRBV6-1 and TRBJ2-1; 8 bases fit TRBD1. CDR3 size: 15 residues. Germline V gene sequence: CDR1 MNHNS, CDR2 SASEGT. V dropped 0 bases and J dropped 15; count of bases not matched to a gene: 13. The CDR3 sequence: CASSEAAGGFNHAFF. CDR3 nucleotide sequence: TGTGCCAGCAGTGAAGCGGCAGGGGGCTTTAATCATGCGTTCTTC.

The chain uses TRBV5-1 and TRBJ2-1; D perhaps matches TRBD2 (6 bases). Trimming left V 4 bases short and J 7 bases short, with 18 bases between. CDR1 and CDR2 (germline): SGHRS, YFSETQ. The CDR3 covers 15 residues. In DNA, the CDR3 is TGCGCCAGCAGCCCGCCGGGGGAGGCCGGTAATGAGCAGTTCTTC. Amino acid sequence: CASSPPGEAGNEQFF.

This clonotype was seen ten or more times. The chain is built from TRBV6-2 or TRBV6-3 and TRBJ2-7; possibly TRBD1 for D (6 bases). Trimming left V 5 bases short and J 3 bases short, with 8 bases between. Per germline, CDR1 MNHEY and CDR2 SVGEGT. The CDR3 totals 12 residues. CDR3 sequence reads: CASSPQGYEQYF. CDR3 DNA sequence: TGTGCCAGCAGTCCACAGGGCTACGAGCAGTACTTC.

This clonotype was observed a handful of times. The CDR3 coding sequence is TGTGCCAGCAGTCCAGGGGTCGGGACCCAGTACTTC. Translation: CASSPGVGTQYF. V is TRBV27 and J is TRBJ2-5, with D maybe TRBD1 (6 bases). The CDR3 has 12 amino acids. V gave up 5 bases and J gave up 7 bases, with 11 bases separating them. Germline V CDR1 and CDR2: MNHEY, SMNVEV (reference sequence).

V gene TRBV28 combines with J gene TRBJ1-6; TRBD1 matches 10 bases. The germline gives CDR1 MDHEN, CDR2 SYDVKM. The trim removed 1 base at V and 6 bases at J, leaving 6 bases unmatched. The CDR3 consists of 17 residues. The CDR3 DNA follows: TGTGCCAGCAGTTTATTGGGACAGGGGATCGGTAATTCACCCCTCCACTTT. This gives the protein CASSLLGQGIGNSPLHF.

This CDR3 reads CASSLEHNSPLHF. CDR3 DNA: TGTGCCAGCAGCTTAGAGCATAATTCACCCCTCCACTTT. The V gene is TRBV7-2, the J gene TRBJ1-6, with D unclear. Germline assignment: CDR1 SGHTA and CDR2 FQGNSA. With 1 base removed from V and 5 bases from J, the gap between germline ends came to 3 bases. There are 13 residues in the CDR3.

This sequence joins TRBV29-1 and TRBJ1-2; 8 bases match TRBD1. The V and J ends lost 4 bases and 8 bases, in that order; junction bases with no gene match: 9. CDR3 length: 13 residues. Germline V gene data show CDR1 as SQVTM and CDR2 as ANQGSEA. The CDR3 DNA sequence: TGCAGCGTTGGAAGACAGGGGAGCAAGGGCTACACCTTC. This codes for CSVGRQGSKGYTF. The full variable domain, its missing parts supplied by reference TRBV29-1 and TRBJ1-2, is SAVISQKPSRDICQRGTSLTIQCQVDSQVTMMFWYRQQPGQSLTLIATANQGSEATYESGFVIDKFPISRPNLTFSTLTVSNMSPEDSSIYLCSVGRQGSKGYTFGSGTRLTVV.

This chain joins TRBV5-1 and TRBJ1-4; the match to TRBD1 covers 9 bases. J was trimmed by 5 bases and V by 2 bases; bases with no gene match: 13. Germline V lookup: CDR1 SGHRS, CDR2 YFSETQ. CDR3 length: 18 amino acids. The CDR3 DNA is TGCGCCAGCAGCTTCGGACAGGGGATGCAACTTGTGAATGAAAAACTGTTTTTT. Amino acids: CASSFGQGMQLVNEKLFF.

Notes on this clonotype: The junction shows a germline mismatch at one end, possibly a read error. The rearrangement joins TRBV29-1 to TRBJ1-2, with no clear D. CDR1 and CDR2 (germline): SQVTM, ANQGSEA. The CDR3 is 11 amino acids. In nucleotides, the CDR3 is TGCAGCGTTAAGAGGACCGATGGGTACACCTTC. Protein: CSVKRTDGYTF.

This chain connects TRBV20-1 to TRBJ1-4; no firm D call. V lost 5 bases and J 8 bases, leaving 6 bases between the germline ends. CDR3 length equals 10 residues. In germline, CDR1 is DFQATT, CDR2 SNEGSKA (reference sequence). CDR3 coding DNA: TGCAGTGCTCTGAGAGAAAAACTGTTTTTT. Translating it yields CSALREKLFF.